The next 27 T cell receptor beta chains were all read from a single sample in a study of T cells expressing NK-cell markers. TCRdb reprocessed the 5' RACE reads and keeps a single row for each CDR3 protein, giving no DNA. The table lists some 140,000 distinct CDR3 sequences. Sequenced input: blood T cells: a sorted CD56 or NKG2C T cell subset, CD4+ or CD8+ T cells, or bulk PBMC T cells (not recorded which). All receptors come from a woman aged 45 to 65 in good health.

V gene TRBV6-1 combines with J gene TRBJ1-5; checking the TCRdb D call of TRBD1 is not possible without DNA. The CDR3 has 15 residues. Germline V gives CDR1 MNHNS, CDR2 SASEGT. The CDR3 loop reads CASTQVGGSNQPQHF.

The rearrangement links TRBV20-1 to TRBJ2-1. Germline V gene lookup returns CDR1 DFQATT and CDR2 SNEGSKA (reference sequence). CDR3 length: 11 amino acids. This CDR3 reads CSARGPREQFF.

This chain uses TRBV10-3 with TRBJ1-1. This CDR3 has 11 amino acids. Per germline, CDR1 ENHRY and CDR2 SYGVKD. CDR3 in amino acids: CAISEGTEAFF.

The rearrangement uses TRBV12-3 or TRBV12-4 and TRBJ2-5; checking the TCRdb D call of TRBD1 is not possible without DNA. The CDR3 covers 15 residues. The chain's CDR3 is CASSLERARQETQYF.

The J gene is TRBJ2-3, the V gene TRBV5-1. Germline V gene lookup returns CDR1 SGHRS and CDR2 YFSETQ. The CDR3 is 15 amino acids. The chain's CDR3 is CASSFFSASTDTQYF.

This chain joins TRBV29-1 and TRBJ2-1. CDR3 length: 13 amino acids. Per the germline V gene, CDR1 is SQVTM and CDR2 is ANQGSEA. CDR3 sequence reads: CSVVWDLYNEQFF.

The CDR3 region is CSARDPDAAFVGEQYF. The rearrangement joins TRBV20-1 to TRBJ2-7. Germline assignment: CDR1 DFQATT and CDR2 SNEGSKA (reference sequence). This CDR3 contains 16 residues.

The V and J genes are TRBV5-6 and TRBJ1-1. The CDR3 runs to 13 residues. The germline CDR1 and CDR2 sequences are SGHDT and YYEEEE. The CDR3 spells CASSLENLGEAFF.

The chain recombines TRBV19 with TRBJ2-1; checking the TCRdb D call of TRBD2 is not possible without DNA. The CDR3 runs to 15 residues. Germline V lookup: CDR1 LNHDA, CDR2 SQIVND (reference sequence). CDR3 protein: CASSMGRERNNEQFF. Supplemented by reference TRBV19 and TRBJ2-1, the full variable domain reads DGGITQSPKYLFRKEGQNVTLSCEQNLNHDAMYWYRQDPGQGLRLIYYSQIVNDFQKGDIAEGYSVSREKKESFPLTVTSAQKNPTAFYLCASSMGRERNNEQFFGPGTRLTVL.

The chain links TRBV6-1 to TRBJ2-1. Germline CDR1 MNHNS, CDR2 SASEGT. This CDR3 spans 15 amino acids. Here the CDR3 reads CAAELTVAVGNEQFF.

The V call is TRBV12-3 or TRBV12-4, the J call TRBJ2-5. The CDR3 covers 14 residues. The CDR3 sequence is CASSLRGLQETQYF.

This chain connects TRBV12-5 to TRBJ1-2. This CDR3 has 13 residues. Germline V gene data show CDR1 as LGHNT and CDR2 as FRNRAP. The CDR3 sequence: CASGGDMLYGYTF.

This chain links TRBV12-3 or TRBV12-4 with TRBJ2-3; TCRdb picks TRBD2, but there is no DNA to check that call. The CDR3 is made up of 15 amino acids. The CDR3 spells CASTTIAGVSDTQYF.

The chain is built from TRBV7-8 and TRBJ2-1; TCRdb's D call of TRBD2 is untestable without DNA. This CDR3 has 16 amino acids. Per germline, CDR1 SGHVS and CDR2 FQNEAQ. The CDR3 region is CASSSSGTSGSNEQFF.

The chain is built from TRBV20-1 and TRBJ2-1. The germline CDR1 and CDR2 sequences are DFQATT and SNEGSKA (reference sequence). There are 14 residues in the CDR3. The CDR3: CSARERLRDLEQFF.

The rearrangement links TRBV7-9 to TRBJ2-7; TCRdb picks TRBD2, but there is no DNA to check that call. Germline CDR1 and CDR2: SEHNR and FQNEAQ (reference sequence). The CDR3 consists of 16 residues. CDR3 in amino acids: CASSLGWASNPYEQYF. The full variable domain, in which reference TRBV7-9 and TRBJ2-7 provide the parts outside the CDR3, is DTGVSQNPRHKITKRGQNVTFRCDPISEHNRLYWYRQTLGQGPEFLTYFQNEAQLEKSRLLSDRFSAERPKGSFSTLEIQRTEQGDSAMYLCASSLGWASNPYEQYFGPGTRLTVT.

The CDR3 here is CASSFRMGGMYNEQFF. The rearrangement joins TRBV7-2 to TRBJ2-1; TCRdb proposes TRBD1, but this gene call is untestable without DNA. Germline values: CDR1 SGHTA, CDR2 FQGNSA. This CDR3 contains 16 residues.

J is TRBJ1-3 and V is TRBV7-6; the D call of TRBD1 rests on TCRdb alone, since no DNA is present to check it. The CDR3 has 12 amino acids. Per the germline V gene, CDR1 is SGHVS and CDR2 is FNYEAQ. The CDR3 here is CASSYREDTIYF.

The chain uses TRBV27 and TRBJ2-1; as DNA is missing, the TRBD2 call by TCRdb cannot be tested. Germline V gene sequence: CDR1 MNHEY, CDR2 SMNVEV (reference sequence). CDR3 size: 15 residues. Here the CDR3 reads CASSLSAGRHNEQFF.

The rearrangement joins TRBV15 to TRBJ2-7; with no DNA, the TCRdb D assignment of TRBD1 cannot be verified. In germline, CDR1 is LNHNV, CDR2 YYDKDF (reference sequence). The CDR3 loop spans 13 amino acids. The CDR3 sequence is CATSYRTGDEQYF.

The chain employs TRBV9 and TRBJ1-2; TCRdb's assignment of TRBD1 cannot be checked, as there is no DNA. The CDR3 contains 15 residues. The germline CDR1 and CDR2 sequences are SGDLS and YYNGEE. This chain's CDR3 is CASSVGLQGIYGYTF. Drawing the rest from reference TRBV9 and TRBJ1-2, the complete variable domain is DSGVTQTPKHLITATGQRVTLRCSPRSGDLSVYWYQQSLDQGLQFLIQYYNGEERAKGNILERFSAQQFPDLHSELNLSSLELGDSALYFCASSVGLQGIYGYTFGSGTRLTVV.

The chain employs TRBV20-1 and TRBJ2-1; TCRdb's D gene call, TRBD2, goes unchecked for lack of DNA. Looked up from germline, CDR1 is DFQATT and CDR2 is SNEGSKA (reference sequence). The CDR3 sequence is 15 residues long. CDR3 loop: CSARDLAVSYNEQFF.

The chain carries TRBV5-1 and TRBJ2-7. The CDR3 length is 13 residues. CDR1 SGHRS and CDR2 YFSETQ come from the germline V gene. The CDR3: CASSVTSAYEQYF.

This chain joins TRBV11-2 and TRBJ2-1. The CDR3 sequence is 12 residues long. The germline gives CDR1 SGHAT, CDR2 FQNNGV. CDR3 in amino acids: CASSLWGDEQFF.

The chain recombines TRBV27 with TRBJ2-3; the TRBD2 assignment by TCRdb is unverifiable without DNA. The CDR3 loop spans 15 amino acids. Germline V lookup: CDR1 MNHEY, CDR2 SMNVEV (reference sequence). The CDR3 sequence is CASIPWSTSTDTQYF.

This chain joins TRBV7-9 and TRBJ2-4. Looked up from germline, CDR1 is SEHNR and CDR2 is FQNEAQ (reference sequence). This CDR3 has 11 residues. The CDR3 is CASSGINIQYF.

This chain connects TRBV20-1 to TRBJ2-1; TCRdb proposes TRBD2, but this gene call is untestable without DNA. Germline V gene sequence: CDR1 DFQATT, CDR2 SNEGSKA (reference sequence). The CDR3 has 15 amino acids. CDR3 protein: CSARDLVAGYNEQFF.